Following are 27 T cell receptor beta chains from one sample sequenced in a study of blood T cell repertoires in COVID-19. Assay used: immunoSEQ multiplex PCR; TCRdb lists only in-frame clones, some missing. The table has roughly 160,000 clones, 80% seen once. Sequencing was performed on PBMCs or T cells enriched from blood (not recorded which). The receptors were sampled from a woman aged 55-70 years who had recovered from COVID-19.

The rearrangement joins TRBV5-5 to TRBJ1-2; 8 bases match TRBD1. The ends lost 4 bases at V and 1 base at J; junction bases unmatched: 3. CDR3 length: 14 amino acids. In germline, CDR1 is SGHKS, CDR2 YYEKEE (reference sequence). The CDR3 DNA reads TGTGCCAGCAGCCGGACAGGGAATAACTATGGCTACACCTTC. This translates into CASSRTGNNYGYTF.

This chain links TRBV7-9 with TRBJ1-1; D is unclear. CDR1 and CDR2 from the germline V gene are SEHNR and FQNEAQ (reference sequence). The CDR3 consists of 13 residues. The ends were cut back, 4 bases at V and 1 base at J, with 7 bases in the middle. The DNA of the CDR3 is TGTGCCAGCAGCTCCTACTGGAACACTGAAGCTTTCTTT. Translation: CASSSYWNTEAFF.

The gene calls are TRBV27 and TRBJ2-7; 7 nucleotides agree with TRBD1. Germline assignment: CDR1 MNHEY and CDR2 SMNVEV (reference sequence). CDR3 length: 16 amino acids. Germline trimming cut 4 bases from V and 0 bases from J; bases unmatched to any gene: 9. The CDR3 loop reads CASSSTGAPSSYEQYF. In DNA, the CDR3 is TGTGCCAGCAGTTCAACAGGGGCGCCAAGCTCCTACGAGCAGTACTTC.

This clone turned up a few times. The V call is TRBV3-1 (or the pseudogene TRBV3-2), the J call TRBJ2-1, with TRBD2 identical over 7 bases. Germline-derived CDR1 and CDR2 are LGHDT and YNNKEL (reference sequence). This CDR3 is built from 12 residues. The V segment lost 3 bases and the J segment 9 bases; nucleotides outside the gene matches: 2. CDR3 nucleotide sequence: TGTGCCAGCAGCCACAGGACTAGTGAGCAGTTCTTC. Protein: CASSHRTSEQFF.

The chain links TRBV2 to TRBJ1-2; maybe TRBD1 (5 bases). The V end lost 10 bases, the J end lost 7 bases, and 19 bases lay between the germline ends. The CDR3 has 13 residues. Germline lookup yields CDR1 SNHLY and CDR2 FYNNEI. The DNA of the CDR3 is TGTGCCATCCCACGGGCAGGGCAGCGTGGCTACACCTTC. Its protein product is CAIPRAGQRGYTF.

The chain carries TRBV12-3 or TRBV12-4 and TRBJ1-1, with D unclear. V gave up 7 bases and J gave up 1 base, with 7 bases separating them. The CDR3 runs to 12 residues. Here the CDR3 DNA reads TGTGCCAGCACGGAGGGGAACACTGAAGCTTTCTTT. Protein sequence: CASTEGNTEAFF.

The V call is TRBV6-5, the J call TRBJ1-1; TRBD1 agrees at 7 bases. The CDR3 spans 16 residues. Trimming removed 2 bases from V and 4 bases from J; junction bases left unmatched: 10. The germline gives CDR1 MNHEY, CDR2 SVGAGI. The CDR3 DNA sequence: TGTGCCAGCAGTTACACCATGACAGGGACGGGCACTGAAGCTTTCTTT. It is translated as CASSYTMTGTGTEAFF.

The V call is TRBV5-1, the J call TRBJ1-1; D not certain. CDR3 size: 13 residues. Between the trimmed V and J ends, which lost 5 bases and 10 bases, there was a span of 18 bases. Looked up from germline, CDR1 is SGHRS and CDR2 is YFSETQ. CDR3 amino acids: CASSYDTGMGAFF. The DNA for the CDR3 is TGCGCCAGCAGTTACGACACGGGAATGGGAGCTTTCTTT.

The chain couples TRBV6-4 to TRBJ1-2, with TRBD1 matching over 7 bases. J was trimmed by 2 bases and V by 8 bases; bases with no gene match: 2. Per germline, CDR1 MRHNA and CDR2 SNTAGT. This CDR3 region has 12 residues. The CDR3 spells CASPGQNYGYTF. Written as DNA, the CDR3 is TGTGCCAGCCCGGGACAGAACTATGGCTACACCTTC.

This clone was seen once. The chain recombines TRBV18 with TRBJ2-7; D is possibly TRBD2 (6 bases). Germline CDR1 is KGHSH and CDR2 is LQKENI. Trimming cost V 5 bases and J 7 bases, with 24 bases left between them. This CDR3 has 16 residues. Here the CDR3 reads CASSSERLVNPGEQYF. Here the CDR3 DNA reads TGTGCCAGCTCATCAGAAAGACTAGTCAACCCGGGGGAGCAGTACTTC. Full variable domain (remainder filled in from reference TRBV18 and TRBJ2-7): NAGVMQNPRHLVRRRGQEARLRCSPMKGHSHVYWYRQLPEEGLKFMVYLQKENIIDESGMPKERFSAEFPKEGPSILRIQQVVRGDSAAYFCASSSERLVNPGEQYFGPGTRLTVT.

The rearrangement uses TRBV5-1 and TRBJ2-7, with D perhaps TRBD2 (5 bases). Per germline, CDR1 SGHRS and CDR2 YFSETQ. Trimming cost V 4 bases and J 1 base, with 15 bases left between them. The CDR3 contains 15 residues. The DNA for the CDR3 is TGCGCCAGCAGCCCTCGGGGTTATAGTTCCTACGAGCAGTACTTC. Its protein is CASSPRGYSSYEQYF.

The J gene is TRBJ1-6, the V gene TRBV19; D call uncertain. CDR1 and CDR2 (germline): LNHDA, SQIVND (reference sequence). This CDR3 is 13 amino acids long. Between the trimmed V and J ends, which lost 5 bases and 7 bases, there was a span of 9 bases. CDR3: CASSQATNSPLHF. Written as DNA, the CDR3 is TGTGCCAGTAGTCAGGCGACAAATTCACCCCTCCACTTT.

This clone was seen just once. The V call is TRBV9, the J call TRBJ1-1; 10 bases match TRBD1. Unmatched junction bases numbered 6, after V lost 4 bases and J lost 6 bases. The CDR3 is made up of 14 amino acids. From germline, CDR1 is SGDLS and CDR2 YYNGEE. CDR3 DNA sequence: TGTGCCAGCAGCTCACGACAGGGGGCCGCTGAAGCTTTCTTT. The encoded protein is CASSSRQGAAEAFF.

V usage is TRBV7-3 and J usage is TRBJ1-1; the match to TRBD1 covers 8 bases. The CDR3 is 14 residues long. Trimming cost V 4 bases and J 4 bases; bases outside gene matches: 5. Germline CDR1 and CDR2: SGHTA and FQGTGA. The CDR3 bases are TGTGCCAGCAGCTCTGACAGGGGTAGCACTGAAGCTTTCTTT. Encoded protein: CASSSDRGSTEAFF. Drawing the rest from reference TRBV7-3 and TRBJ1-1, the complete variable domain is GAGVSQTPSNKVTEKGKYVELRCDPISGHTALYWYRQSLGQGPEFLIYFQGTGAADDSGLPNDRFFAVRPEGSVSTLKIQRTERGDSAVYLCASSSDRGSTEAFFGQGTRLTVV.

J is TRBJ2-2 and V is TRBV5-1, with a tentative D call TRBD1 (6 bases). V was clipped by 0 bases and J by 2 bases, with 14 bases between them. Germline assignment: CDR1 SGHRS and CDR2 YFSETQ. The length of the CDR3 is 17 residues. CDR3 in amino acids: CASSLARGRGNTGELFF. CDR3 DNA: TGCGCCAGCAGCTTGGCCCGCGGCAGGGGCAACACCGGGGAGCTGTTTTTT.

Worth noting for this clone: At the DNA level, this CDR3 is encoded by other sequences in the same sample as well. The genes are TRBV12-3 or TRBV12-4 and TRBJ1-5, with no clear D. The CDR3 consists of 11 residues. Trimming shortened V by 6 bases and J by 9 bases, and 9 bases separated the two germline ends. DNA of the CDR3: TGTGCCAGCAGCCCCGGAGGGCCCCAGCATTTT. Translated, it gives CASSPGGPQHF.

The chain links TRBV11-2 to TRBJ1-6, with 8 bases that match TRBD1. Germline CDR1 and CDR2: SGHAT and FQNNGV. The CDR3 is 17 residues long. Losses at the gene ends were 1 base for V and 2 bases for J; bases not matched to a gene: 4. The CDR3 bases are TGTGCCAGCAGCTTAGCCACAGGGGGACCCTATAATTCACCCCTCCACTTT. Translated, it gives CASSLATGGPYNSPLHF.

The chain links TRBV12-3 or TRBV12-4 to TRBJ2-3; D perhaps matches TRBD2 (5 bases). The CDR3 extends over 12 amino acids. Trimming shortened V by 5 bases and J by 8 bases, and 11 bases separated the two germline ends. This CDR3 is CASSDGLSTQYF. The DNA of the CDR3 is TGTGCCAGCAGTGATGGACTGAGTACGCAGTATTTT.

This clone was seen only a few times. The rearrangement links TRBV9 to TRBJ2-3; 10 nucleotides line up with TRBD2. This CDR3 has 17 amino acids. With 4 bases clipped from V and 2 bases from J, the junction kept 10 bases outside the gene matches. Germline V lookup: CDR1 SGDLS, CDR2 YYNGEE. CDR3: CASSFGAGGPNTDTQYF. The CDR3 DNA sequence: TGTGCCAGCAGCTTTGGAGCGGGGGGGCCTAACACAGATACGCAGTATTTT.

The CDR3 sequence: CASAGSNTEAFF. CDR3 in DNA: TGTGCCTCCGCCGGGTCGAACACTGAAGCTTTCTTT. The rearrangement links TRBV30 to TRBJ1-1; D ambiguous. The CDR3 contains 12 residues. The V gene's germline CDR1 is GTSNPN and CDR2 SVGIG (reference sequence). Trimming cost V 7 bases and J 1 base, with 10 bases left between them.

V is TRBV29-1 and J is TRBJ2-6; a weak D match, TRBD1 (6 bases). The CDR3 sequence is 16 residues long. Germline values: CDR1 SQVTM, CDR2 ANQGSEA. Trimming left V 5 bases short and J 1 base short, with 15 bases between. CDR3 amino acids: CSVLGQKLSGANVLTF. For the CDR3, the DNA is TGCAGCGTTTTAGGACAGAAATTATCTGGGGCCAACGTCCTGACTTTC.

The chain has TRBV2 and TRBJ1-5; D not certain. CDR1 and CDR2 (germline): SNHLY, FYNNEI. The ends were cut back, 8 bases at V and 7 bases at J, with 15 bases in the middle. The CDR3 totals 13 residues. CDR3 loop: CASLRRPPQPQHF. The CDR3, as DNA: TGTGCCAGCCTCAGGAGGCCCCCCCAGCCCCAGCATTTT.

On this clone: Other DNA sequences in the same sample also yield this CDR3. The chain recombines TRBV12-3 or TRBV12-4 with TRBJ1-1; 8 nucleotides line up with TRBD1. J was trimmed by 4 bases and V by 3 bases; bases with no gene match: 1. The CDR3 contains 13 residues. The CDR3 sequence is CASSFTGGTEAFF. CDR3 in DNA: TGTGCCAGCAGTTTCACAGGGGGCACTGAAGCTTTCTTT.

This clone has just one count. The CDR3 DNA reads TGTGCCAGCAGCTTCGCCGGGACAGGGACAGATACGCAGTATTTT. This gives the protein CASSFAGTGTDTQYF. The V gene is TRBV9, the J gene TRBJ2-3; 9 bases are a match to TRBD1. Trimming at V came to 4 bases and at J to 3 bases, leaving 6 bases not matched to a gene. From germline, CDR1 is SGDLS and CDR2 YYNGEE. The CDR3 covers 15 residues. Full variable domain (outside the CDR3, taken from reference TRBV9 and TRBJ2-3): DSGVTQTPKHLITATGQRVTLRCSPRSGDLSVYWYQQSLDQGLQFLIQYYNGEERAKGNILERFSAQQFPDLHSELNLSSLELGDSALYFCASSFAGTGTDTQYFGPGTRLTVL.

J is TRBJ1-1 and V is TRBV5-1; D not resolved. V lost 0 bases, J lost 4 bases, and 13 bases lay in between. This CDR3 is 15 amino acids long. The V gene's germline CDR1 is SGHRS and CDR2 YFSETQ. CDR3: CASSLDGQAGTEAFF. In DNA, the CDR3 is TGCGCCAGCAGCTTGGATGGCCAGGCGGGCACTGAAGCTTTCTTT.

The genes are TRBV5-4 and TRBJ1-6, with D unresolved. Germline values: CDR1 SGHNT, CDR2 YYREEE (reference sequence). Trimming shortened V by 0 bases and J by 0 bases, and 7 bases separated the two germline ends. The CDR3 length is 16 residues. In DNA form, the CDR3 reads TGTGCCAGCAGCTTGGCCCTGAGCTCCTATAATTCACCCCTCCACTTT. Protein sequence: CASSLALSSYNSPLHF.

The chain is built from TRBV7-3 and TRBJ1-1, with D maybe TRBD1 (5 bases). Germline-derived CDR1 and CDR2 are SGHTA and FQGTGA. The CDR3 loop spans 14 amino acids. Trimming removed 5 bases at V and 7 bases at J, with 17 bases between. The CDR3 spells CASSLQGGPGEAFF. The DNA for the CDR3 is TGTGCCAGCAGCCTCCAGGGAGGGCCTGGTGAAGCTTTCTTT.